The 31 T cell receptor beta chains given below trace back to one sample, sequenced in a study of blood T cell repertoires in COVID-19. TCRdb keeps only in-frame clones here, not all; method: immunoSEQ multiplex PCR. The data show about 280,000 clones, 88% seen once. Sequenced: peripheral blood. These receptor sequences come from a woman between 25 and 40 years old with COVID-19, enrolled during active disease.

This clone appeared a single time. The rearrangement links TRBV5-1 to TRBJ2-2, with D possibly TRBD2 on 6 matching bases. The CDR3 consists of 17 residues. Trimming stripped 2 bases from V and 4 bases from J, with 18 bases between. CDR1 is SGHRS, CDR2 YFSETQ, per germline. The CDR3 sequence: CASSFGGRFGSTGELFF. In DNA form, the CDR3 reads TGCGCCAGCAGCTTCGGAGGGAGGTTTGGTAGCACCGGGGAGCTGTTTTTT.

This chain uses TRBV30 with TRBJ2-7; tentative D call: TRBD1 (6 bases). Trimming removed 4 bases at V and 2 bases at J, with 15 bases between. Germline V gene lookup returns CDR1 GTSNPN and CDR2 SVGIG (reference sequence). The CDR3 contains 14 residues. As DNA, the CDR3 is TGTGCCTGGAATGAGCAGGGGCGGACCTACGAGCAGTACTTC. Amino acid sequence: CAWNEQGRTYEQYF.

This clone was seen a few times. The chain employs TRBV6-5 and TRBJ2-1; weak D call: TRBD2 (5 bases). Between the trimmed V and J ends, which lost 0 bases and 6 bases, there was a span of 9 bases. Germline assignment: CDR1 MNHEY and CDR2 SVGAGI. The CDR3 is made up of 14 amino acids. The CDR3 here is CASSYSLGPNEQFF. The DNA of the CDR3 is TGTGCCAGCAGTTACTCACTAGGGCCCAATGAGCAGTTCTTC.

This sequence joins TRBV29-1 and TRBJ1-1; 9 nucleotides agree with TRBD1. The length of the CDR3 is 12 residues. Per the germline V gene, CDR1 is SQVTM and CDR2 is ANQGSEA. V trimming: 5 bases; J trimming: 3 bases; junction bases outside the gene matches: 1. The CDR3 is CSVWTGDTEAFF. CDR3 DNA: TGCAGCGTTTGGACAGGGGACACTGAAGCTTTCTTT.

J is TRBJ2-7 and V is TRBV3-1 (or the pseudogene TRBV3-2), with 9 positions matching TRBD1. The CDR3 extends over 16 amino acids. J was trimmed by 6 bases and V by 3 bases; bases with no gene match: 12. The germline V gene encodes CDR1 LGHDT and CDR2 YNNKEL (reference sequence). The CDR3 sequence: CASSHTPGQGLREQYF. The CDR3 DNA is TGTGCCAGCAGCCACACACCGGGACAGGGTTTACGCGAGCAGTACTTC.

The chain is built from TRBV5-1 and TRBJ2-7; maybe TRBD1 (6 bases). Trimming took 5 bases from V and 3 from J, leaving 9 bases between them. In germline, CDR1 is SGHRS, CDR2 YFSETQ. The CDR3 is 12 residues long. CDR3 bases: TGCGCCAGCAGTCAGACAGGCTACGAGCAGTACTTC. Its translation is CASSQTGYEQYF.

The CDR3 nucleotides are TGCAGTGCTAGTGCTGGCGGGGGTAACTATGGCTACACCTTC. It encodes CSASAGGGNYGYTF. The chain links TRBV20-1 to TRBJ1-2; the D gene is possibly TRBD1 (5 bases). V dropped 3 bases and J dropped 1 base, with 12 bases sitting between them. In germline, CDR1 is DFQATT, CDR2 SNEGSKA (reference sequence). The length of the CDR3 is 14 residues.

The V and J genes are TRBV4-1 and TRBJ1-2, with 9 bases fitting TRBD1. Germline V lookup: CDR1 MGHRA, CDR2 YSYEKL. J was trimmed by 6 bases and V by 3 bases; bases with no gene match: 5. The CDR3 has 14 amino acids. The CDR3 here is CASSHAGTGNGYTF. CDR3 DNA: TGCGCCAGCAGCCATGCCGGGACAGGGAATGGCTACACCTTC.

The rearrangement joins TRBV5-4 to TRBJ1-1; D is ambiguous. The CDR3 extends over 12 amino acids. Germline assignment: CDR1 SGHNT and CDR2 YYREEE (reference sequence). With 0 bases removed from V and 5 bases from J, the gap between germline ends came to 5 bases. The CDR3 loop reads CASSLDGTEAFF. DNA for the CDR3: TGTGCCAGCAGCTTGGACGGTACTGAAGCTTTCTTT. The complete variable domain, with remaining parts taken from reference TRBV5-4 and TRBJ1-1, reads ETGVTQSPTHLIKTRGQQVTLRCSSQSGHNTVSWYQQALGQGPQFIFQYYREEENGRGNFPPRFSGLQFPNYSSELNVNALELDDSALYLCASSLDGTEAFFGQGTRLTVV.

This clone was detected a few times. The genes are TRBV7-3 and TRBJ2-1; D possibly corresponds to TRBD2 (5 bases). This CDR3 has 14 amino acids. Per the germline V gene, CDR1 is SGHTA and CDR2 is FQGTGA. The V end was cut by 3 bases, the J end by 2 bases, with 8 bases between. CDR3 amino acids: CASSFSGAYNEQFF. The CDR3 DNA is TGTGCCAGCAGCTTTTCCGGGGCCTACAATGAGCAGTTCTTC.

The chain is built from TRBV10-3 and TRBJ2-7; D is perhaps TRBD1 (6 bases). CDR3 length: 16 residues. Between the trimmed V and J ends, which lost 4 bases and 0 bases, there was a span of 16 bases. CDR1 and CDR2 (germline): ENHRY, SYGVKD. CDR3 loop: CAISGTRGQLSYEQYF. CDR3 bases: TGTGCCATCAGTGGAACTCGCGGACAGCTCTCCTACGAGCAGTACTTC.

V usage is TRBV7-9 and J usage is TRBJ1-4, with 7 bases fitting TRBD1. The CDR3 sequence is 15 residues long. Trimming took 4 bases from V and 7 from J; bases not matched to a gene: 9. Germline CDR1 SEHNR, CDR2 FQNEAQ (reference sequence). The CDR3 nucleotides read TGTGCCAGCAGCTCTATACCAGGGGGGAGTGAAAAACTGTTTTTT. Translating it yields CASSSIPGGSEKLFF. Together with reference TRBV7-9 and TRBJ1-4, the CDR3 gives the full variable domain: DTGVSQNPRHKITKRGQNVTFRCDPISEHNRLYWYRQTLGQGPEFLTYFQNEAQLEKSRLLSDRFSAERPKGSFSTLEIQRTEQGDSAMYLCASSSIPGGSEKLFFGSGTQLSVL.

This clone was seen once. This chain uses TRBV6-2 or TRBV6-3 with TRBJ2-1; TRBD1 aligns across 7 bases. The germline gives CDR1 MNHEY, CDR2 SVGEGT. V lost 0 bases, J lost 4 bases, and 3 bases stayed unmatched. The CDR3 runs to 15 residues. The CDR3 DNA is TGTGCCAGCAGTTACTCAAGGACAGGTTACAATGAGCAGTTCTTC. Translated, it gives CASSYSRTGYNEQFF.

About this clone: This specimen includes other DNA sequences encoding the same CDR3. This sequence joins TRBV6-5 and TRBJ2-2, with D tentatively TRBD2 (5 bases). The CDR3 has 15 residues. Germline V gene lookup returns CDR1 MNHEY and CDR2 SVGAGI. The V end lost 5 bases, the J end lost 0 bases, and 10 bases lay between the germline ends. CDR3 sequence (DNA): TGTGCCAGCAGTCTTGGGCGGGCGAACACCGGGGAGCTGTTTTTT. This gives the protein CASSLGRANTGELFF.

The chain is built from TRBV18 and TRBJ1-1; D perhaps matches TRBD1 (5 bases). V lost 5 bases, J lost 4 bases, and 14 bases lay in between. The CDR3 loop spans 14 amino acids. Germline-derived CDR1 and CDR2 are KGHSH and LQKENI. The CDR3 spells CASSSQAGGTEAFF. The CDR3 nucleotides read TGTGCCAGCTCATCTCAGGCGGGGGGCACTGAAGCTTTCTTT.

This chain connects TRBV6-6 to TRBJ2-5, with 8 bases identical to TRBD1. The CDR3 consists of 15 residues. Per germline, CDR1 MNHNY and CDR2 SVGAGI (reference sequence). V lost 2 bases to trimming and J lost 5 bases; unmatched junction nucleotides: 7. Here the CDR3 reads CASSYLQGEGETQYF. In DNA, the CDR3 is TGTGCCAGCAGTTACCTACAGGGGGAAGGGGAGACCCAGTACTTC.

CDR3 DNA sequence: TGTGCCTGGAGTCCAGGGACTAGCAGGAATGAGCAGTTCTTC. This translates into CAWSPGTSRNEQFF. V gene TRBV30 combines with J gene TRBJ2-1; 9 bases match TRBD2. The CDR3 totals 14 residues. V was pared by 2 bases and J by 7 bases, with 6 bases of the junction left unmatched. Germline CDR1 GTSNPN, CDR2 SVGIG (reference sequence).

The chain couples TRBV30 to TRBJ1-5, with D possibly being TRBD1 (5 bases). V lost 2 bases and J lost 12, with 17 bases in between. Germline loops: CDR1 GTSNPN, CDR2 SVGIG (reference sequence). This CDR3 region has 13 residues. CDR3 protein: CAWSRSPGGGQHF. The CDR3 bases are TGTGCCTGGAGTCGATCCCCCGGGGGGGGCCAGCATTTT. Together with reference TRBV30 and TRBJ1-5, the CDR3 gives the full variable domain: SQTIHQWPATLVQPVGSPLSLECTVEGTSNPNLYWYRQAAGRGLQLLFYSVGIGQISSEVPQNLSASRPQDRQFILSSKKLLLSDSGFYLCAWSRSPGGGQHFGDGTRLSIL.

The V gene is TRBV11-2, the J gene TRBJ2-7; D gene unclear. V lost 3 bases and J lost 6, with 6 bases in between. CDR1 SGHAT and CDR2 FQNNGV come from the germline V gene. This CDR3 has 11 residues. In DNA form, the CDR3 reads TGTGCCAGCAGCTTTCAGGCCGAGCAGTACTTC. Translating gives CASSFQAEQYF.

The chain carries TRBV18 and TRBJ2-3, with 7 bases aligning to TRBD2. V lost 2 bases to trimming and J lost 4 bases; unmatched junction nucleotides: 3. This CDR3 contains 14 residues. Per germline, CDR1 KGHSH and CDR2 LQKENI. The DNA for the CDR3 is TGTGCCAGCTCACCAGGTCGGGGGGCAGATACGCAGTATTTT. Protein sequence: CASSPGRGADTQYF.

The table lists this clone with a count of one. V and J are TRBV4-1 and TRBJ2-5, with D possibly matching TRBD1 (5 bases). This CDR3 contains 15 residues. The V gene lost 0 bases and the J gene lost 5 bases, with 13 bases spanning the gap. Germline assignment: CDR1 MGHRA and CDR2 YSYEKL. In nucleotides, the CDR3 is TGCGCCAGCAGCCAAGATGGTACAGGATGGGAGACCCAGTACTTC. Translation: CASSQDGTGWETQYF.

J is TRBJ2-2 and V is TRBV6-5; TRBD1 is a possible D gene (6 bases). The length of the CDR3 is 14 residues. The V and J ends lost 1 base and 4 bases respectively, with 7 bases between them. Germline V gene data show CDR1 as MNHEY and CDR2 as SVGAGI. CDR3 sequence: CASSYLGATGELFF. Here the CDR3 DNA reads TGTGCCAGCAGTTACTTGGGGGCCACCGGGGAGCTGTTTTTT.

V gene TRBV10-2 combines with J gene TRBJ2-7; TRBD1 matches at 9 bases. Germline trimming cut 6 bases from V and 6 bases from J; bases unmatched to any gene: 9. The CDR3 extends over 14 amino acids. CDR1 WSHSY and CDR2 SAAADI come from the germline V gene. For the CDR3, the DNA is TGCGCCAGCAGGGAGGACAGGGGACATCCCGAGCAGTACTTC. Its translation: CASREDRGHPEQYF.

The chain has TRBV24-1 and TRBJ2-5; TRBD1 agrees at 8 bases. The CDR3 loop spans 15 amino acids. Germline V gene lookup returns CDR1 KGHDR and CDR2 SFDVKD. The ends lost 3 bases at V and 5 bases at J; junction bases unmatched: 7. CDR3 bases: TGTGCCACCAGTGATAAAGACAGGGGAATGGAGACCCAGTACTTC. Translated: CATSDKDRGMETQYF.

CDR3 residues: CASTSLRGGTQYF. CDR3 sequence (DNA): TGTGCCAGCACCTCACTTAGGGGGGGGACCCAGTACTTC. The chain employs TRBV12-3 or TRBV12-4 and TRBJ2-5, with D tentatively TRBD2 (7 bases). CDR3 length: 13 amino acids. V was cut by 7 bases and J by 7 bases, with 16 bases left in between.

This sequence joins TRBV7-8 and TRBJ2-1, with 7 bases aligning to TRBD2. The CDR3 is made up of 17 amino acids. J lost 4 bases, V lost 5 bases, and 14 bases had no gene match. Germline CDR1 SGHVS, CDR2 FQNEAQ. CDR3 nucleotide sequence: TGTGCCAGCAGCCCATCTGATGTGGGGGGACTATACAATGAGCAGTTCTTC. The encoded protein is CASSPSDVGGLYNEQFF.

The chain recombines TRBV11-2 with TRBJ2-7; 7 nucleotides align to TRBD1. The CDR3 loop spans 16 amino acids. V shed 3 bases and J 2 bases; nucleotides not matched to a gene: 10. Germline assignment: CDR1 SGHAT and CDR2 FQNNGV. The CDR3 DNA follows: TGTGCCAGCAGCTTCTCCCTGGACAGGTCGCCCTACGAGCAGTACTTC. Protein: CASSFSLDRSPYEQYF.

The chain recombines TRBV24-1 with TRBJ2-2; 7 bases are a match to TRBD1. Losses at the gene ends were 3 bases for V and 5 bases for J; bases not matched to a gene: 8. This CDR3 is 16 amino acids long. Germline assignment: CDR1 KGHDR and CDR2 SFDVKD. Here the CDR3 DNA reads TGTGCCACCAGTGATAGTGGCAGGGGGTTGACCGGGGAGCTGTTTTTT. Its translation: CATSDSGRGLTGELFF.

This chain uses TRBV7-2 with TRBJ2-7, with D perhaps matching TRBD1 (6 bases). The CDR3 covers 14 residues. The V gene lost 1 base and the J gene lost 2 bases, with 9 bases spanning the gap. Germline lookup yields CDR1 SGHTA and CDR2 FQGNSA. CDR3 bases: TGTGCCAGCAGCTTAGAAGGGGGACCCTACGAGCAGTACTTC. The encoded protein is CASSLEGGPYEQYF. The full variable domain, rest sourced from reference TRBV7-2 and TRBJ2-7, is GAGVSQSPSNKVTEKGKDVELRCDPISGHTALYWYRQSLGQGLEFLIYFQGNSAPDKSGLPSDRFSAERTGGSVSTLTIQRTQQEDSAVYLCASSLEGGPYEQYFGPGTRLTVT.

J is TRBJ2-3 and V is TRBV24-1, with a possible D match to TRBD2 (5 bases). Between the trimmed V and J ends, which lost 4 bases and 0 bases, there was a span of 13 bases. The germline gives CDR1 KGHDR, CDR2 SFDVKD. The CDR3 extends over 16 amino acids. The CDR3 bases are TGTGCCACCAGTGAGTCTAGCCGAACTAGCACAGATACGCAGTATTTT. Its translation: CATSESSRTSTDTQYF.

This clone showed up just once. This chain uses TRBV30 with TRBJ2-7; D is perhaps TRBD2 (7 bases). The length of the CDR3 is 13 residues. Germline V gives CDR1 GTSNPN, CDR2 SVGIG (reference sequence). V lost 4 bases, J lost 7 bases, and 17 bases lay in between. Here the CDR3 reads CAWTGGGAWEQYF. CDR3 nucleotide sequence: TGTGCCTGGACCGGAGGGGGGGCCTGGGAGCAGTACTTC.